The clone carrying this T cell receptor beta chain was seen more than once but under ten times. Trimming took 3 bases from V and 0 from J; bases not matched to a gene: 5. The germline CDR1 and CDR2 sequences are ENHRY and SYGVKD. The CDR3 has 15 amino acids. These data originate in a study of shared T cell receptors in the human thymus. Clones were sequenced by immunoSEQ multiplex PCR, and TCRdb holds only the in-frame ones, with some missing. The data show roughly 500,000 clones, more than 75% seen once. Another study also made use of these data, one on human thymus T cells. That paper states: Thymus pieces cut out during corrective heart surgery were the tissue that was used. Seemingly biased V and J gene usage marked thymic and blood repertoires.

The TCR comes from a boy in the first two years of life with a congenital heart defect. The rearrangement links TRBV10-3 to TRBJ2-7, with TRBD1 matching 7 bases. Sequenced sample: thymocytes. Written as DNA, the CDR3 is TGTGCCATCAGTGACCGGGACAGAAGCTCCTACGAGCAGTACTTC. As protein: CAISDRDRSSYEQYF.